Below are 15 T cell receptor beta chains sequenced from a single sample in a study of identical twins. TCRdb ran MiXCR on the 5' RACE reads and lists one entry per CDR3 protein. This sample carries fewer than 650,000 distinct CDR3 sequences, 9% to 10% of them seen once, and the ten largest clones take roughly 3%. The sample was also linked to a second study, of yellow fever vaccine responses in identical twins.

The sample consisted of PBMCs. The receptor set was obtained from a woman between 18 and 29 years old in good health.

V usage is TRBV4-3 and J usage is TRBJ2-3; a possible D gene is TRBD2 (6 bases). CDR3 length: 15 amino acids. Germline CDR1 is LGHNA and CDR2 is YSLEER. V lost 4 bases, J lost 4 bases, and 15 bases lay in between. CDR3 DNA: TGCGCCAGCAGCCCGCGAATTAGCGGACCAGATACGCAGTATTTT. It encodes CASSPRISGPDTQYF.

This clonotype has just a few counts. An end of the junction differs from the germline gene, which may be a read error. The rearrangement uses TRBV20-1 and TRBJ2-5; the match to TRBD1 covers 7 bases. CDR3 length equals 13 residues. Germline V lookup: CDR1 DFQATT, CDR2 SNEGSKA (reference sequence). The CDR3 reads CSTRQGTQETQYF. Here the CDR3 DNA reads TGCAGTACTAGACAGGGCACACAAGAGACCCAGTACTTC.

This clonotype was seen a few times. The V call is TRBV10-3, the J call TRBJ2-1, with D perhaps TRBD1 (6 bases). This CDR3 region has 14 residues. The V gene lost 6 bases and the J gene lost 4 bases, with 13 bases spanning the gap. CDR1 and CDR2 from the germline V gene are ENHRY and SYGVKD. The DNA for the CDR3 is TGTGCCATCAGGGTACAGGGTCAATACAATGAGCAGTTCTTC. Translating gives CAIRVQGQYNEQFF.

V usage is TRBV30 and J usage is TRBJ1-5; D is ambiguous. The CDR3 extends over 13 amino acids. Trimming took off 0 bases at V and 6 bases at J, with 9 bases between the two ends. The germline gives CDR1 GTSNPN, CDR2 SVGIG (reference sequence). The CDR3 sequence is CAWSVEGGQPQHF. The CDR3 DNA is TGTGCCTGGAGTGTAGAGGGAGGTCAGCCCCAGCATTTT.

The table lists this clonotype with a few counts. The chain links TRBV6-5 to TRBJ2-3; 14 bases agree with TRBD2. This CDR3 contains 18 residues. Germline V gene data show CDR1 as MNHEY and CDR2 as SVGAGI. The junction had 8 bases not matched to a gene; V was cut back by 2 bases and J by 4 bases. CDR3 DNA sequence: TGTGCCAGCAGTTACCGAAAACCGGGACTAGCGGGAGCAGATACGCAGTATTTT. This gives the protein CASSYRKPGLAGADTQYF.

Concerning this clonotype itself: A much larger clone lies one base from this, so it may be a read error. This rearrangement joins TRBV11-2 to TRBJ2-5; TRBD1 might be the D (5 bases). The CDR3 has 12 residues. Germline V gives CDR1 SGHAT, CDR2 FQNNGV. The CDR3 here is CASRGVQVTQYF. The DNA of the CDR3 is TGTGCCAGCAGAGGGGTGCAAGTGACCCAGTACTTC.

This chain links TRBV18 with TRBJ2-7; 12 nucleotides match TRBD2. From germline, CDR1 is KGHSH and CDR2 LQKENI. Trimming took 3 bases from V and 5 from J; bases not matched to a gene: 2. The CDR3 totals 14 residues. CDR3 region: CASSPWTSGDEQYF. The CDR3 nucleotides are TGTGCCAGCTCACCTTGGACTAGCGGGGACGAGCAGTACTTC.

This clonotype was detected a few times. This chain connects TRBV11-2 to TRBJ2-7; 7 bases align to TRBD1. There are 15 residues in the CDR3. Germline assignment: CDR1 SGHAT and CDR2 FQNNGV. With V trimmed by 1 base and J by 3 bases, 6 bases remained unmatched. The DNA for the CDR3 is TGTGCCAGCAGCTTAGGTTCGGGACAGTACTACGAGCAGTACTTC. It yields the protein CASSLGSGQYYEQYF.

This clonotype was found a few times. This chain uses TRBV30 with TRBJ2-1; 10 bases agree with TRBD1. V shed 3 bases, J shed 8 bases, and the junction held 7 bases outside the gene matches. There are 14 residues in the CDR3. Germline loops: CDR1 GTSNPN, CDR2 SVGIG (reference sequence). CDR3 in amino acids: CAWRSRDRGDEQFF. The CDR3 DNA reads TGTGCCTGGAGGAGCCGGGACAGGGGCGATGAGCAGTTCTTC. The whole variable domain, filled in from reference TRBV30 and TRBJ2-1, reads SQTIHQWPATLVQPVGSPLSLECTVEGTSNPNLYWYRQAAGRGLQLLFYSVGIGQISSEVPQNLSASRPQDRQFILSSKKLLLSDSGFYLCAWRSRDRGDEQFFGPGTRLTVL.

CDR3 bases: TGCGCCAGCAGCCAAAGTTTGGGACTAGCGATCGGCGGGGAGCTGTTTTTT. It is translated as CASSQSLGLAIGGELFF. The rearrangement joins TRBV4-1 to TRBJ2-2; 10 nucleotides align to TRBD2. Unmatched junction bases numbered 10, after V lost 2 bases and J lost 7 bases. The CDR3 runs to 17 residues. The germline V gene has CDR1 MGHRA and CDR2 YSYEKL.

This clonotype showed up many times. The chain carries TRBV5-1 and TRBJ2-1; 12 bases line up with TRBD2. V lost 2 bases, J lost 7 bases, and 19 bases stayed unmatched. Germline V lookup: CDR1 SGHRS, CDR2 YFSETQ. The CDR3 contains 20 residues. This chain's CDR3 is CASSFTGGDLTSGSWNEQFF. For the CDR3, the DNA is TGCGCCAGCAGCTTCACAGGGGGCGACCTGACTAGCGGGAGTTGGAATGAGCAGTTCTTC.

The V call is TRBV6-5, the J call TRBJ1-6, with D unclear. Germline V lookup: CDR1 MNHEY, CDR2 SVGAGI. This CDR3 is built from 15 residues. The V end was cut by 0 bases, the J end by 8 bases, with 11 bases between. The CDR3 DNA reads as TGTGCCAGCAGTTACTCGAGATGGTCAGATTCACCCCTCCACTTT. As protein: CASSYSRWSDSPLHF.

The chain couples TRBV28 to TRBJ2-7, with D perhaps given as TRBD1 or TRBD2 (5 bases each). Germline V gives CDR1 MDHEN, CDR2 SYDVKM. The CDR3 is 13 amino acids. V was shortened by 8 bases and J by 3 bases, with 14 bases between the two germline ends. Here the CDR3 reads CASASGPLYEQYF. In DNA form, the CDR3 reads TGTGCCAGCGCCTCGGGGCCTCTCTACGAGCAGTACTTC.

This clonotype has just a few counts. The chain uses TRBV10-3 and TRBJ2-7; the D is unclear. Germline CDR1 is ENHRY and CDR2 is SYGVKD. The CDR3 covers 14 residues. Trimming left V 6 bases short and J 3 bases short, with 15 bases between. CDR3 sequence: CAIRREGGNYEQYF. CDR3 nucleotides: TGTGCCATCAGAAGGGAAGGTGGGAACTACGAGCAGTACTTC.

This clonotype was counted at least ten times. The CDR3 coding sequence is TGTGCCAGCAGCCAAACCCTGGGAACGCCCCAGCATTTT. Translating it yields CASSQTLGTPQHF. The chain combines TRBV6-1 with TRBJ1-5; D not resolved. Germline V gene sequence: CDR1 MNHNS, CDR2 SASEGT. Trimming removed 6 bases from V and 9 bases from J, with 15 bases in between. This CDR3 is 13 amino acids long.